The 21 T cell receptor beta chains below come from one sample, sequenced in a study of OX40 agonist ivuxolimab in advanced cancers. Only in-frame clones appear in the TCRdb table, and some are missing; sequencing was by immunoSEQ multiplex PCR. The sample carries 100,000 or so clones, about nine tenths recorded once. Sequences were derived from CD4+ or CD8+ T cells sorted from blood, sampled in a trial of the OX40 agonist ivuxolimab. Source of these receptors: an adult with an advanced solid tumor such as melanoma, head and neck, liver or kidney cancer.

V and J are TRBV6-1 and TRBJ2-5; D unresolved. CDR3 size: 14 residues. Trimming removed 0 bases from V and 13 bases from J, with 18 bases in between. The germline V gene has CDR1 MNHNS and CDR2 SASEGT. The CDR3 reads CASSEAGSGVFRYF. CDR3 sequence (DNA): TGTGCCAGCAGTGAAGCGGGATCAGGAGTTTTTAGGTACTTC.

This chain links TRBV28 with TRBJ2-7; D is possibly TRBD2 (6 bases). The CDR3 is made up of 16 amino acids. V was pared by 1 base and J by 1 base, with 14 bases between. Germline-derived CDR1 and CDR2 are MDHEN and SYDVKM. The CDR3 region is CASSLLGGTDSYEQYF. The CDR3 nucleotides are TGTGCCAGCAGTTTATTAGGAGGGACCGATTCCTACGAGCAGTACTTC.

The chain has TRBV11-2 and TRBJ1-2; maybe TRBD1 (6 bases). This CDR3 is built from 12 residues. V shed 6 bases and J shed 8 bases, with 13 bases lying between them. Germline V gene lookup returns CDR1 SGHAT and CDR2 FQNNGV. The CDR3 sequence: CASSRTESGYTF. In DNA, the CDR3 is TGTGCCAGCAGTAGGACAGAGAGCGGCTACACCTTC.

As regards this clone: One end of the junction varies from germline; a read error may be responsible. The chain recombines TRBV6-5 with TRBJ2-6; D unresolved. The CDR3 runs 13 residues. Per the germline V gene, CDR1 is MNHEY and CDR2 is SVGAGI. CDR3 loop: CASSNSGANVLTF. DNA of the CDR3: TGTGCCAGCAGTAACTCTGGGGCCAACGTCCTGACTTTC.

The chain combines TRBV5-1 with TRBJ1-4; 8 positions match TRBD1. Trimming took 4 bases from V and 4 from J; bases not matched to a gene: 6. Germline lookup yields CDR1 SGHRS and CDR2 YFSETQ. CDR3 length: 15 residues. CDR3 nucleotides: TGCGCCAGCAGCCCGGACAGGGTCCATAATGAAAAACTGTTTTTT. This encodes CASSPDRVHNEKLFF. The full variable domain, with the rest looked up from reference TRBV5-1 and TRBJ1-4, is KAGVTQTPRYLIKTRGQQVTLSCSPISGHRSVSWYQQTPGQGLQFLFEYFSETQRNKGNFPGRFSGRQFSNSRSEMNVSTLELGDSALYLCASSPDRVHNEKLFFGSGTQLSVL.

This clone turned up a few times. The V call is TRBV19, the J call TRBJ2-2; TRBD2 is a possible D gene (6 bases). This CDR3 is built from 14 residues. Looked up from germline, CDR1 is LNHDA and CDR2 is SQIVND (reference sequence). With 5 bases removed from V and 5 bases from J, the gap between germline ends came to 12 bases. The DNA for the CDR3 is TGTGCCAGTAGTGCGGGACGATGGACCGGGGAGCTGTTTTTT. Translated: CASSAGRWTGELFF.

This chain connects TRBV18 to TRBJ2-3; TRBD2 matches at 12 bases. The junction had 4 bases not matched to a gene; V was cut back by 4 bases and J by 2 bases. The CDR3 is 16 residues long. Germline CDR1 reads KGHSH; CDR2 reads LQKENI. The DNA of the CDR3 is TGTGCCAGCTCACAAGGACTAGCGGGGACCACAGATACGCAGTATTTT. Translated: CASSQGLAGTTDTQYF.

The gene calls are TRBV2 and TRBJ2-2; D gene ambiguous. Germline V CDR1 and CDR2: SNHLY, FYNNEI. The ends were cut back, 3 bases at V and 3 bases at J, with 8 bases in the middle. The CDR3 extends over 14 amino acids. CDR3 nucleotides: TGTGCCAGCAGTGAGCGCTCGTACACCGGGGAGCTGTTTTTT. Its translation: CASSERSYTGELFF. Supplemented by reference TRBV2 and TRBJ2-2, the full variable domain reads EPEVTQTPSHQVTQMGQEVILRCVPISNHLYFYWYRQILGQKVEFLVSFYNNEISEKSEIFDDQFSVERPDGSNFTLKIRSTKLEDSAMYFCASSERSYTGELFFGEGSRLTVL.

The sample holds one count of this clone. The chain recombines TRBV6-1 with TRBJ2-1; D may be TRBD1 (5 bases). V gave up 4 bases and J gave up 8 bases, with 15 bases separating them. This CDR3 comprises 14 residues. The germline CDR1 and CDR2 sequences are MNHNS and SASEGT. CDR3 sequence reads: CASSGDNRLYEQFF. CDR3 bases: TGTGCCAGCAGTGGAGACAACAGGTTGTATGAGCAGTTCTTC.

The CDR3 here is CASSQGRETQYF. CDR3 bases: TGTGCCAGCAGCCAAGGACGGGAGACCCAGTACTTC. The chain couples TRBV7-2 to TRBJ2-5, with D hard to call. This CDR3 comprises 12 residues. Per the germline V gene, CDR1 is SGHTA and CDR2 is FQGNSA. Trimming took 5 bases from V and 5 from J, leaving 9 bases between them.

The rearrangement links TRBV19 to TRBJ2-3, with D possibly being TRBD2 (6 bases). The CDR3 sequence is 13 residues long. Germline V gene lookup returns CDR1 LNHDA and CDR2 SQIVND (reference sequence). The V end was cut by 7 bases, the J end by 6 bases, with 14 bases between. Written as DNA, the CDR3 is TGTGCCAGTATCGGGACTGGAAGGGATACGCAGTATTTT. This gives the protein CASIGTGRDTQYF.

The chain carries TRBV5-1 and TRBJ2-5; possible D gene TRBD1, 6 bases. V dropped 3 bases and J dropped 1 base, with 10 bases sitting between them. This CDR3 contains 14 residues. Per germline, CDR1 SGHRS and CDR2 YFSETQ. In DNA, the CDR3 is TGCGCCAGCAGCTCCGTGGGGGCCCAAGAGACCCAGTACTTC. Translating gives CASSSVGAQETQYF.

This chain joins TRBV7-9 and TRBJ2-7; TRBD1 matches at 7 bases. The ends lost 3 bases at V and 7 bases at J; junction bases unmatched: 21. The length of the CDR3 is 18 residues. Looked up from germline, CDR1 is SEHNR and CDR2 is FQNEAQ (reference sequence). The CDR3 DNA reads TGTGCCAGCAGCTTCTCAGGAACCCACTTAGGGACAGCAAAGGAGCAGTACTTC. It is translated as CASSFSGTHLGTAKEQYF.

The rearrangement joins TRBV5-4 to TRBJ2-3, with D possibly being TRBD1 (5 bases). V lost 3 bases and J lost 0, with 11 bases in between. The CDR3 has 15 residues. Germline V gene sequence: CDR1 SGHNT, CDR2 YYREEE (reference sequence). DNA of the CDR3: TGTGCCAGCAGCTCAGGGTTACCTAGCACAGATACGCAGTATTTT. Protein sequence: CASSSGLPSTDTQYF.

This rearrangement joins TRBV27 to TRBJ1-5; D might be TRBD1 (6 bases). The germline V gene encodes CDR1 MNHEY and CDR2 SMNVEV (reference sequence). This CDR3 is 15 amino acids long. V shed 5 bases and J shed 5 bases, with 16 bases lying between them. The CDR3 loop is CASSLDYRVDQPQHF. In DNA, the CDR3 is TGTGCCAGCAGTCTCGATTACAGGGTTGATCAGCCCCAGCATTTT.

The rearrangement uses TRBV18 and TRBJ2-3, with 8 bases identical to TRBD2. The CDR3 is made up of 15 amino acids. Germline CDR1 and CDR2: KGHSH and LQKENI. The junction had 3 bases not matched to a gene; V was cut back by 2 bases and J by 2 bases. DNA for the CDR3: TGTGCCAGCTCACCAATAGCGGGGAACACAGATACGCAGTATTTT. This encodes CASSPIAGNTDTQYF.

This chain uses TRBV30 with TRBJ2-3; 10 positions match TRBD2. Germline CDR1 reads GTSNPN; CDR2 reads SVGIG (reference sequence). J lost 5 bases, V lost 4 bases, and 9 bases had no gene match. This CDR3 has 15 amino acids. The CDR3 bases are TGTGCCTGGACCCCCCCAAGCGGGAGGGGAGATACGCAGTATTTT. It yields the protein CAWTPPSGRGDTQYF.

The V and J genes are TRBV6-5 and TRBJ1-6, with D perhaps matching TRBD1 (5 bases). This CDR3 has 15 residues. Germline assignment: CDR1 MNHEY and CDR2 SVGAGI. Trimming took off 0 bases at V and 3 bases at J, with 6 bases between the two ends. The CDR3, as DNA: TGTGCCAGCAGTTACTCCACAGGCTATAATTCACCCCTCCACTTT. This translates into CASSYSTGYNSPLHF.

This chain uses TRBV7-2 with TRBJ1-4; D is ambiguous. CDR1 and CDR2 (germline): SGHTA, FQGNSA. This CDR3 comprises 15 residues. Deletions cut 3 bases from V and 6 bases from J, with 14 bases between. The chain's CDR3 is CASSFGPRSDEKLFF. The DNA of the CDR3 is TGTGCCAGCAGCTTCGGTCCCAGGTCAGATGAAAAACTGTTTTTT.

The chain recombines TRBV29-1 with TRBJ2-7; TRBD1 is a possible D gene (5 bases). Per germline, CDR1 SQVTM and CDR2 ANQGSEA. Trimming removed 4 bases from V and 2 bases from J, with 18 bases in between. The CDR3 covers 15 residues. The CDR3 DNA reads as TGCAGCGTTGTCCCCTCCGGAAGGACAACCTACGAGCAGTACTTC. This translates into CSVVPSGRTTYEQYF.

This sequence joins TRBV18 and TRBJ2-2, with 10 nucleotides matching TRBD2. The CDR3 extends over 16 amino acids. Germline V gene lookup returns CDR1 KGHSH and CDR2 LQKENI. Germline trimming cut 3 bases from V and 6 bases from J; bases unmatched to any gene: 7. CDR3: CASSPFPAGGPGELFF. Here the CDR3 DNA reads TGTGCCAGCTCACCCTTCCCAGCGGGGGGGCCCGGGGAGCTGTTTTTT.